The next 22 T cell receptor beta chains were all read from a single sample in a study of CD8+ T cells in alopecia areata. Extracted RNA was reverse transcribed, and the resulting cDNA served as sequencing template. Libraries were prepared by immunoSEQ multiplex PCR; TCRdb keeps only in-frame clonotypes and omits some of them. Here the sample spans over 100,000 clones, 49% being singletons. This sample comprised CD8+ T cells sorted from blood, obtained at week 0. These receptors were taken from a human donor with alopecia areata.

This chain connects TRBV7-9 to TRBJ2-5; no definite D call. Germline CDR1 reads SEHNR; CDR2 reads FQNEAQ (reference sequence). The CDR3 is 13 amino acids. V lost 3 bases and J 4 bases, leaving 9 bases between the germline ends. This CDR3 reads CASSFVKPETQYF. In DNA form, the CDR3 reads TGTGCCAGCAGCTTTGTTAAGCCAGAGACCCAGTACTTC.

This chain links TRBV6-6 with TRBJ1-5; D is uncertain. The ends were cut back, 4 bases at V and 7 bases at J, with 17 bases in the middle. Germline V gene sequence: CDR1 MNHNY, CDR2 SVGAGI (reference sequence). The CDR3 runs to 15 residues. As DNA, the CDR3 is TGTGCCAGCAGTTTACGGGATCCGGGCGTACAGCCCCAGCATTTT. Translating it yields CASSLRDPGVQPQHF.

The CDR3 bases are TGTGCCAGCAGTTTGCGAGAGACTAGCACAGATACGCAGTATTTT. Residues: CASSLRETSTDTQYF. V is TRBV27 and J is TRBJ2-3, with D uncertain. The V end was cut by 3 bases, the J end by 0 bases, with 10 bases between. This CDR3 comprises 15 residues. CDR1 and CDR2 (germline): MNHEY, SMNVEV (reference sequence).

This clone was counted between two and nine times. The chain couples TRBV29-1 to TRBJ1-2; D might be TRBD1 (5 bases). V lost 7 bases, J lost 5 bases, and 17 bases lay in between. The CDR3 has 13 amino acids. The germline gives CDR1 SQVTM, CDR2 ANQGSEA. The CDR3 DNA follows: TGCAGCGCCAGGGAGGCCGCTGGATATGGCTACACCTTC. Amino acid sequence: CSAREAAGYGYTF.

The rearrangement joins TRBV6-5 to TRBJ2-3, with 10 bases lining up with TRBD2. J was trimmed by 6 bases and V by 6 bases; bases with no gene match: 6. Germline CDR1 MNHEY, CDR2 SVGAGI. This CDR3 comprises 14 residues. The CDR3 bases are TGTGCCAGCAGCAAAGCGGGGGGGCCCGATACGCAGTATTTT. Translating gives CASSKAGGPDTQYF.

The V gene is TRBV30, the J gene TRBJ2-1, with D tentatively TRBD2 (7 bases). Trimming cost V 0 bases and J 8 bases, with 14 bases left between them. Germline assignment: CDR1 GTSNPN and CDR2 SVGIG (reference sequence). The CDR3 has 14 residues. The CDR3 is CAWSVLGGHDEQFF. The CDR3 DNA is TGTGCCTGGAGTGTACTGGGGGGGCACGATGAGCAGTTCTTC. The full variable domain, its missing parts supplied by reference TRBV30 and TRBJ2-1, is SQTIHQWPATLVQPVGSPLSLECTVEGTSNPNLYWYRQAAGRGLQLLFYSVGIGQISSEVPQNLSASRPQDRQFILSSKKLLLSDSGFYLCAWSVLGGHDEQFFGPGTRLTVL.

The rearrangement uses TRBV7-9 and TRBJ2-5, with D tentatively TRBD2 (6 bases). CDR1 SEHNR and CDR2 FQNEAQ come from the germline V gene (reference sequence). The CDR3 is made up of 13 amino acids. Trimming pared 6 bases from V and 4 bases from J, leaving 12 bases between. The CDR3 is CASRGGVRETQYF. CDR3 bases: TGTGCCAGCAGGGGCGGGGTACGAGAGACCCAGTACTTC. Full variable domain (outside the CDR3, taken from reference TRBV7-9 and TRBJ2-5): DTGVSQNPRHKITKRGQNVTFRCDPISEHNRLYWYRQTLGQGPEFLTYFQNEAQLEKSRLLSDRFSAERPKGSFSTLEIQRTEQGDSAMYLCASRGGVRETQYFGPGTRLLVL.

The chain uses TRBV30 and TRBJ2-7; D not certain. This CDR3 contains 14 residues. The V end lost 0 bases, the J end lost 1 base, and 10 bases lay between the germline ends. Germline V lookup: CDR1 GTSNPN, CDR2 SVGIG (reference sequence). CDR3: CAWSVWKWSYEQYF. The CDR3, as DNA: TGTGCCTGGAGTGTATGGAAGTGGTCCTACGAGCAGTACTTC.

The rearrangement joins TRBV30 to TRBJ1-1; D remains unclear. CDR3 length equals 12 residues. CDR1 and CDR2 (germline): GTSNPN, SVGIG (reference sequence). The V and J ends lost 4 bases and 7 bases respectively, with 13 bases between them. CDR3 in amino acids: CAWNSYGDEAFF. CDR3 DNA: TGTGCCTGGAACTCGTATGGGGATGAAGCTTTCTTT.

The gene calls are TRBV6-6 and TRBJ1-2, with 8 bases identical to TRBD1. There are 15 residues in the CDR3. In germline, CDR1 is MNHNY, CDR2 SVGAGI (reference sequence). With 4 bases clipped from V and 2 bases from J, the junction kept 6 bases outside the gene matches. The DNA of the CDR3 is TGTGCCAGCAGTTCGTGGACAGGGTCCAACTATGGCTACACCTTC. As protein: CASSSWTGSNYGYTF.

The J gene is TRBJ2-5, the V gene TRBV30, with TRBD2 matching over 7 bases. The germline gives CDR1 GTSNPN, CDR2 SVGIG (reference sequence). Unmatched junction bases numbered 7, after V lost 0 bases and J lost 0 bases. The CDR3 is 16 amino acids. CDR3 DNA: TGTGCCTGGAGTGTACTGGGGGAGGGCAACCAAGAGACCCAGTACTTC. Translating it yields CAWSVLGEGNQETQYF.

V gene TRBV11-1 combines with J gene TRBJ2-7, with D tentatively TRBD1 or TRBD2 (5 bases each). This CDR3 comprises 13 residues. With 3 bases removed from V and 6 bases from J, the gap between germline ends came to 12 bases. Germline CDR1 reads SGHAT; CDR2 reads FQDESV (reference sequence). The CDR3 loop reads CASSFLNGGEQYF. The DNA of the CDR3 is TGTGCCAGCAGCTTCCTGAATGGGGGCGAGCAGTACTTC.

The chain carries TRBV7-2 and TRBJ1-5; perhaps TRBD1 as D (5 bases). The CDR3 is 15 amino acids. Germline V CDR1 and CDR2: SGHTA, FQGNSA. The V end lost 1 base, the J end lost 4 bases, and 11 bases lay between the germline ends. The CDR3 here is CASSLVQGGNQPQHF. The CDR3 DNA is TGTGCCAGCAGCTTAGTCCAGGGTGGGAATCAGCCCCAGCATTTT. Complete variable domain (other parts from reference TRBV7-2 and TRBJ1-5): GAGVSQSPSNKVTEKGKDVELRCDPISGHTALYWYRQSLGQGLEFLIYFQGNSAPDKSGLPSDRFSAERTGGSVSTLTIQRTQQEDSAVYLCASSLVQGGNQPQHFGDGTRLSIL.

This clone was observed a few times. This chain links TRBV7-8 with TRBJ2-1; tentative D call: TRBD2 (6 bases). From germline, CDR1 is SGHVS and CDR2 FQNEAQ. With 8 bases removed from V and 4 bases from J, the gap between germline ends came to 15 bases. CDR3 length: 14 amino acids. The CDR3 protein is CASHSRDSYNEQFF. The CDR3 DNA is TGTGCCAGCCATTCCCGGGACTCATACAATGAGCAGTTCTTC.

The J gene is TRBJ1-1, the V gene TRBV5-1; D is undetermined. Germline V gene lookup returns CDR1 SGHRS and CDR2 YFSETQ. Deletions cut 4 bases from V and 0 bases from J, with 10 bases between. The CDR3 contains 14 residues. The CDR3 spells CASSPWRVNTEAFF. CDR3 DNA: TGCGCCAGCAGCCCGTGGAGGGTGAACACTGAAGCTTTCTTT.

The rearrangement uses TRBV28 and TRBJ1-6, with 8 bases identical to TRBD1. J lost 5 bases, V lost 3 bases, and 3 bases had no gene match. The germline gives CDR1 MDHEN, CDR2 SYDVKM. This CDR3 region has 15 residues. CDR3 DNA: TGTGCCAGCAGTTTTGGCAGGGGGCATAATTCACCCCTCCACTTT. It specifies CASSFGRGHNSPLHF.

In its sample, this clone was seen once. The V call is TRBV6-5, the J call TRBJ2-3; D gene ambiguous. Germline CDR1 is MNHEY and CDR2 is SVGAGI. The CDR3 loop spans 11 amino acids. V was trimmed by 5 bases and J by 7 bases, leaving 7 bases between them. This CDR3 is CASSTGYTQYF. CDR3 nucleotides: TGTGCCAGCAGTACTGGCTATACGCAGTATTTT.

The V call is TRBV2, the J call TRBJ2-1; tentatively, D is TRBD2 (6 bases). Germline V gene sequence: CDR1 SNHLY, CDR2 FYNNEI. The V gene lost 1 base and the J gene lost 5 bases, with 12 bases spanning the gap. CDR3 length: 15 amino acids. CDR3 amino acids: CASSEGTNVDNEQFF. In DNA form, the CDR3 reads TGTGCCAGCAGTGAAGGGACTAACGTTGACAATGAGCAGTTCTTC.

This clone turned up a few times. This chain joins TRBV7-9 and TRBJ1-1; weak D call: TRBD1 (5 bases). CDR3 length equals 14 residues. From germline, CDR1 is SEHNR and CDR2 FQNEAQ (reference sequence). V was clipped by 3 bases and J by 1 base, with 9 bases between them. The CDR3 coding sequence is TGTGCCAGCAGCTTGGGGACCCCGAACACTGAAGCTTTCTTT. Its translation: CASSLGTPNTEAFF.

This chain joins TRBV29-1 and TRBJ2-2; no clear D. This CDR3 contains 15 residues. V gave up 1 base and J gave up 2 bases, with 11 bases separating them. The germline gives CDR1 SQVTM, CDR2 ANQGSEA. CDR3 nucleotide sequence: TGCAGCGTTGAAGTCACAGAGACAAACACCGGGGAGCTGTTTTTT. This codes for CSVEVTETNTGELFF.

This clone was seen only a few times. V is TRBV13 and J is TRBJ1-1; D is uncertain. The CDR3 runs 14 residues. CDR1 and CDR2 (germline): PRHDT, FYEKMQ (reference sequence). The V and J ends lost 0 bases and 0 bases respectively, with 5 bases between them. In DNA, the CDR3 is TGTGCCAGCAGCTTAGGTTATCTGAACACTGAAGCTTTCTTT. This sequence encodes CASSLGYLNTEAFF.

The genes are TRBV6-6 and TRBJ1-5; D call uncertain. Germline CDR1 reads MNHNY; CDR2 reads SVGAGI (reference sequence). The V and J ends lost 1 base and 0 bases respectively, with 7 bases between them. This CDR3 spans 15 amino acids. The CDR3 DNA is TGTGCCAGCAGTTACTTAGGTGTTAGCAATCAGCCCCAGCATTTT. Residues: CASSYLGVSNQPQHF.